The next 27 T cell receptor beta chains were all read from a single sample in a study of T-cell reconstitution after alpha-beta-depleted transplantation in children. Using unique molecular identifiers, the investigators prepared the TCRbeta library. From the PCR reads, TCRdb called clonotypes with MiXCR, one entry per CDR3 protein. The sample includes fewer than 550,000 distinct CDR3 sequences, about 10% of them seen just once. Here the sequenced sample was PBMCs, taken before TCRalphabeta/CD19-depleted stem cell transplant. The origin of the receptors is a child aged 2 to 10 with inherited bone marrow failure, due to receive a stem cell transplant.

This clonotype was detected ten times or more. The CDR3, as DNA: TGTGCCAGTGCCAGTTGGGGAGCGGAAGGCACAGATACGCAGTATTTT. It specifies CASASWGAEGTDTQYF. The chain couples TRBV19 to TRBJ2-3, with TRBD2 as a possible D gene (5 bases). The germline V and J ends were trimmed by 8 bases and 1 base, with 19 bases remaining between them. The CDR3 length is 16 residues. Germline V gene data show CDR1 as LNHDA and CDR2 as SQIVND (reference sequence).

Of note for this clonotype: This may arise from a read error, as a much more abundant clone is one base away. The CDR3 protein is CASTQVGGVTDEQFF. Here the CDR3 DNA reads TGCGCCAGCACCCAAGTCGGGGGAGTTACCGATGAGCAGTTCTTC. The chain has TRBV4-3 and TRBJ2-1; possible D gene TRBD2, 6 bases. The CDR3 is made up of 15 amino acids. Germline V lookup: CDR1 LGHNA, CDR2 YSLEER.

This clonotype was picked up a small number of times. The V and J genes are TRBV27 and TRBJ1-2, with a possible D match to TRBD1 (6 bases). The length of the CDR3 is 15 residues. From germline, CDR1 is MNHEY and CDR2 SMNVEV (reference sequence). Deletions cut 6 bases from V and 4 bases from J, with 18 bases between. The CDR3 loop is CASSFSRTAGYGYTF. In DNA, the CDR3 is TGTGCCAGCAGCTTTTCGCGGACAGCGGGCTATGGCTACACCTTC.

Comment on this clonotype: In this CDR3 the conserved last residue, phenylalanine or tryptophan, is missing, so a read error is likely. The genes are TRBV7-9 and TRBJ1-2, with 7 bases aligning to TRBD1. V lost 5 bases and J lost 4; bases outside the gene matches: 10. The CDR3 covers 15 residues. Per germline, CDR1 SEHNR and CDR2 FQNEAQ (reference sequence). The CDR3 loop reads CASSLEGGIGYGYTC. Written as DNA, the CDR3 is TGTGCCAGCAGCCTCGAAGGGGGCATAGGCTATGGCTACACCTGC.

This clonotype was recorded at least ten times. The chain employs TRBV20-1 and TRBJ2-5; D gene uncertain. V lost 0 bases, J lost 5 bases, and 7 bases lay in between. The CDR3 is 12 amino acids. The V gene's germline CDR1 is DFQATT and CDR2 SNEGSKA (reference sequence). The CDR3 DNA is TGCAGTGCTAGAGAAACCCGGGAGACCCAGTACTTC. Translating gives CSARETRETQYF.

This clonotype has just a few counts. The V call is TRBV19, the J call TRBJ1-1; D uncertain. Germline assignment: CDR1 LNHDA and CDR2 SQIVND (reference sequence). This CDR3 has 13 residues. With 7 bases removed from V and 1 base from J, the gap between germline ends came to 10 bases. This CDR3 is CASNPGPNTEAFF. For the CDR3, the DNA is TGTGCCAGTAACCCCGGCCCGAACACTGAAGCTTTCTTT. Full variable domain (remainder filled in from reference TRBV19 and TRBJ1-1): DGGITQSPKYLFRKEGQNVTLSCEQNLNHDAMYWYRQDPGQGLRLIYYSQIVNDFQKGDIAEGYSVSREKKESFPLTVTSAQKNPTAFYLCASNPGPNTEAFFGQGTRLTVV.

This clonotype was seen many times. The chain is built from TRBV4-1 and TRBJ1-2, with D tentatively TRBD1 (6 bases). Trimming removed 2 bases from V and 5 bases from J, with 12 bases in between. Germline loops: CDR1 MGHRA, CDR2 YSYEKL. The CDR3 sequence is 14 residues long. The CDR3 sequence: CASSQLGARYGYTF. Here the CDR3 DNA reads TGCGCCAGCAGCCAATTGGGGGCGCGGTATGGCTACACCTTC.

A few counts support this clonotype. The rearrangement links TRBV29-1 to TRBJ2-1; D remains ambiguous. V shed 4 bases and J shed 7 bases, with 14 bases lying between them. CDR1 and CDR2 from the germline V gene are SQVTM and ANQGSEA. CDR3 length: 13 residues. The CDR3 loop reads CSVGWMGLNEQFF. CDR3 DNA sequence: TGCAGCGTTGGGTGGATGGGGTTGAATGAGCAGTTCTTC.

This clonotype was detected many times. The chain has TRBV15 and TRBJ2-1, with D hard to call. The germline CDR1 and CDR2 sequences are LNHNV and YYDKDF (reference sequence). V lost 5 bases and J 5 bases, leaving 16 bases between the germline ends. This CDR3 spans 15 amino acids. DNA for the CDR3: TGTGCCACCAGCCCGAAAGGTGGGTTGCACAATGAGCAGTTCTTC. It yields the protein CATSPKGGLHNEQFF.

This clonotype was recorded many times. V and J are TRBV12-3 or TRBV12-4 and TRBJ1-2, with D possibly TRBD1 on 5 matching bases. The CDR3 loop spans 16 amino acids. Between the trimmed V and J ends, which lost 4 bases and 5 bases, there was a span of 20 bases. CDR3 sequence: CASSSRSRGPHYGYTF. The CDR3 DNA reads as TGTGCCAGCAGTTCTCGGTCGAGGGGACCGCATTATGGCTACACCTTC.

This clonotype has at least ten counts. The V and J genes are TRBV6-5 and TRBJ2-2, with TRBD2 identical over 13 bases. The CDR3 covers 16 residues. Germline CDR1 is MNHEY and CDR2 is SVGAGI. V lost 6 bases and J lost 3; bases outside the gene matches: 4. CDR3 in DNA: TGTGCCAGCAGCCTACTAGCGGGGGGGGACACCGGGGAGCTGTTTTTT. Amino acid sequence: CASSLLAGGDTGELFF.

The table lists this clonotype with many counts. The chain uses TRBV6-2 or TRBV6-3 and TRBJ2-3, with D perhaps assigned TRBD1 or TRBD2 (5 bases each). This CDR3 is built from 13 residues. Trimming took 6 bases from V and 2 from J, leaving 9 bases between them. Germline V gene sequence: CDR1 MNHEY, CDR2 SVGEGT. The CDR3 DNA follows: TGTGCCAGCAGCGAGGGACCCACAGATACGCAGTATTTT. Translated, it gives CASSEGPTDTQYF.

Ten or more counts support this clonotype. The gene calls are TRBV4-3 and TRBJ2-2, with a possible D match to TRBD2 (5 bases). The germline gives CDR1 LGHNA, CDR2 YSLEER. CDR3 size: 17 residues. V shed 0 bases and J shed 2 bases, with 13 bases lying between them. CDR3 protein: CASSQDLWLANTGELFF. The CDR3 DNA follows: TGCGCCAGCAGCCAAGATCTTTGGCTAGCAAACACCGGGGAGCTGTTTTTT.

The sample holds many counts of this clonotype. The chain employs TRBV24-1 and TRBJ2-7; D is tentatively TRBD1 or TRBD2 (5 bases each). The CDR3 extends over 13 amino acids. Per germline, CDR1 KGHDR and CDR2 SFDVKD. V lost 2 bases and J 6 bases, leaving 10 bases between the germline ends. CDR3 protein: CATSDSGTSEQYF. In nucleotides, the CDR3 is TGTGCCACCAGTGATTCTGGGACCAGCGAGCAGTACTTC.

This clonotype showed up many times. V and J are TRBV27 and TRBJ1-2; 10 positions match TRBD1. The V and J ends lost 4 bases and 6 bases, in that order; junction bases with no gene match: 2. The germline V gene has CDR1 MNHEY and CDR2 SMNVEV (reference sequence). The CDR3 is 13 amino acids. The CDR3 DNA reads TGTGCCAGCAGTTCCGGACAGGGGGATGGCTACACCTTC. It is translated as CASSSGQGDGYTF.

This clonotype was seen ten or more times. The V gene is TRBV20-1, the J gene TRBJ2-7; tentatively, D is TRBD1 or TRBD2 (6 bases each). This CDR3 region has 15 residues. V was shortened by 6 bases and J by 4 bases, with 22 bases between the two germline ends. Germline V gives CDR1 DFQATT, CDR2 SNEGSKA (reference sequence). CDR3 sequence: CSAQSGQGFLYEQYF. CDR3 in DNA: TGCAGTGCGCAGAGCGGGCAGGGGTTCTTGTACGAGCAGTACTTC.

This clonotype has only a few counts. CDR3 DNA: TGTGCCAGCAGCTTAGCGTCCCGGAACTACGAGCAGTACTTC. Its translation: CASSLASRNYEQYF. J is TRBJ2-7 and V is TRBV7-8; no definite D call. CDR3 size: 14 residues. V was pared by 0 bases and J by 3 bases, with 9 bases between. Looked up from germline, CDR1 is SGHVS and CDR2 is FQNEAQ.

This clonotype was found many times. This rearrangement joins TRBV7-2 to TRBJ1-2, with D unclear. The CDR3 covers 12 residues. V lost 3 bases to trimming and J lost 5 bases, with 7 bases between them. The germline V gene has CDR1 SGHTA and CDR2 FQGNSA. The CDR3 loop reads CASSFSSYGYTF. The CDR3 DNA follows: TGTGCCAGCAGCTTTTCGAGTTATGGCTACACCTTC.

This clonotype was picked up many times. The genes are TRBV20-1 and TRBJ2-3, with 16 bases fitting TRBD2. The CDR3 contains 17 residues. V dropped 1 base and J dropped 8; count of bases not matched to a gene: 9. CDR1 and CDR2 (germline): DFQATT, SNEGSKA (reference sequence). Here the CDR3 reads CSARAQTGLAGGGTQYF. The DNA of the CDR3 is TGCAGTGCTAGAGCCCAAACGGGACTAGCGGGAGGGGGTACGCAGTATTTT.

This clonotype was seen at least ten times. The V gene is TRBV28, the J gene TRBJ1-6; D uncertain. V shed 7 bases and J shed 7 bases, with 14 bases lying between them. The CDR3 extends over 14 amino acids. Germline V gives CDR1 MDHEN, CDR2 SYDVKM. Here the CDR3 reads CASNHFGSNSPLHF. The CDR3 DNA is TGTGCCAGCAACCACTTCGGGTCAAATTCACCCCTCCACTTT.

This clonotype was detected many times. This chain uses TRBV12-3 or TRBV12-4 with TRBJ2-1; possibly TRBD2 for D (5 bases). This CDR3 comprises 16 residues. The V gene lost 6 bases and the J gene lost 3 bases, with 18 bases spanning the gap. The CDR3 here is CASSLARQEDYNEQFF. For the CDR3, the DNA is TGTGCCAGCAGCCTGGCGAGGCAGGAGGACTACAATGAGCAGTTCTTC.

This clonotype was recorded many times. This rearrangement joins TRBV12-3 or TRBV12-4 to TRBJ2-1; D perhaps matches TRBD2 (6 bases). This CDR3 region has 15 residues. Between the trimmed V and J ends, which lost 3 bases and 9 bases, there was a span of 18 bases. The CDR3 protein is CASSFLGGVGVEQFF. CDR3 nucleotides: TGTGCCAGCAGTTTCCTGGGCGGGGTTGGGGTTGAGCAGTTCTTC.

This clonotype appeared many times. V gene TRBV6-5 combines with J gene TRBJ2-2; either TRBD1 or TRBD2 may supply D (6 bases each). This CDR3 has 12 amino acids. In germline, CDR1 is MNHEY, CDR2 SVGAGI. Trimming removed 6 bases from V and 7 bases from J, with 9 bases in between. CDR3 sequence (DNA): TGTGCCAGCAGCAGGGGACTCGGGGAGCTGTTTTTT. It is translated as CASSRGLGELFF.

At least ten counts were recorded for this clonotype. The chain uses TRBV29-1 and TRBJ2-1; 12 positions agree with TRBD2. CDR1 SQVTM and CDR2 ANQGSEA come from the germline V gene. With 7 bases clipped from V and 6 bases from J, the junction kept 7 bases outside the gene matches. The CDR3 has 14 residues. CDR3 in DNA: TGCAGCGCTCTACTAGCGGGAGGACGCAATGAGCAGTTCTTC. Protein sequence: CSALLAGGRNEQFF.

About this clonotype: With a much larger clone just one base away, this may be a read error. The CDR3 nucleotides are TGTGCCAGCAGTGAAGTGAGTTCCACATACAATGACCAGTTCTTC. This sequence encodes CASSEVSSTYNDQFF. The rearrangement links TRBV6-1 to TRBJ2-1; D uncertain. The CDR3 loop spans 15 amino acids. Germline values: CDR1 MNHNS, CDR2 SASEGT.

This clonotype was found many times. This rearrangement joins TRBV7-9 to TRBJ2-7; possibly TRBD2 for D (5 bases). Germline V lookup: CDR1 SEHNR, CDR2 FQNEAQ (reference sequence). The V and J ends lost 7 bases and 2 bases respectively, with 12 bases between them. The CDR3 runs to 13 residues. The CDR3 here is CASTGLETYEQYF. DNA for the CDR3: TGTGCCAGCACCGGACTGGAAACCTACGAGCAGTACTTC. Full variable domain (remainder filled in from reference TRBV7-9 and TRBJ2-7): DTGVSQNPRHKITKRGQNVTFRCDPISEHNRLYWYRQTLGQGPEFLTYFQNEAQLEKSRLLSDRFSAERPKGSFSTLEIQRTEQGDSAMYLCASTGLETYEQYFGPGTRLTVT.

This clonotype was seen many times. The chain joins TRBV27 to TRBJ1-2, with D possibly matching TRBD1 (5 bases). V was pared by 4 bases and J by 7 bases, with 13 bases between. CDR3 length: 13 amino acids. CDR1 is MNHEY and CDR2 is SMNVEV in the germline V gene (reference sequence). The CDR3 loop is CASSSLGGGGYTF. Here the CDR3 DNA reads TGTGCCAGCAGTTCCCTCGGGGGGGGTGGCTACACCTTC.